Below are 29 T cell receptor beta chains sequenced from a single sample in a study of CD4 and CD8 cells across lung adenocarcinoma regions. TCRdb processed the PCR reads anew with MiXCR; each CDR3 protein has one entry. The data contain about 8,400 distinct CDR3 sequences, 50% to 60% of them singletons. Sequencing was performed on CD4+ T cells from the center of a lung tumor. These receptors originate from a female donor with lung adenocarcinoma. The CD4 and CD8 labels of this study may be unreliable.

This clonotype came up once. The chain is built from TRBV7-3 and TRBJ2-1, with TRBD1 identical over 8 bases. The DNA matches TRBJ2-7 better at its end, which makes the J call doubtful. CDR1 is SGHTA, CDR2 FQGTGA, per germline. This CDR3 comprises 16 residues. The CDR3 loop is CASSPNRHGQGREQYF. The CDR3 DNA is TGTGCCAGCAGCCCTAACCGGCATGGACAGGGTCGCGAGCAGTACTTC.

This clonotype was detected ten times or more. The CDR3 here is CASSLQGVVYTNEKLFF. The CDR3 DNA is TGTGCCAGCAGTCTCCAGGGAGTGGTGTACACTAATGAAAAACTGTTTTTT. The V and J genes are TRBV6-1 and TRBJ1-4, with D perhaps TRBD1 (5 bases). CDR3 size: 17 residues. Germline CDR1 is MNHNS and CDR2 is SASEGT. V was clipped by 5 bases and J by 2 bases, with 18 bases between them.

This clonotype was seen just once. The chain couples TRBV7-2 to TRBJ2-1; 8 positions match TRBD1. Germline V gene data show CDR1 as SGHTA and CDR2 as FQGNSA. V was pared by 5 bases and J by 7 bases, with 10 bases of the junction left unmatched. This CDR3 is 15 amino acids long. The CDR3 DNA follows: TGTGCCAGCAGCAAACTCGGGACAGGTAGGAATGAGCAGTTCTTC. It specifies CASSKLGTGRNEQFF.

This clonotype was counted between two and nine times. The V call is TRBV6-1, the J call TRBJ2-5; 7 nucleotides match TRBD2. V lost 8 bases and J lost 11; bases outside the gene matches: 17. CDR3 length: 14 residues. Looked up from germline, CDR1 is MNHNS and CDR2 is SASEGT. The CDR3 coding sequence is TGTGCCAGCGCTGGTGGGGCGGGAGTTCAGGAGCAGTACTTC. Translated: CASAGGAGVQEQYF.

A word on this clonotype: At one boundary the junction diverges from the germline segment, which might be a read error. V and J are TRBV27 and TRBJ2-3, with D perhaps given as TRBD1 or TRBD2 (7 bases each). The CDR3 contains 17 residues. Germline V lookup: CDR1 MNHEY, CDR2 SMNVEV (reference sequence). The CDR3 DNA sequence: TGTGCCAGCAGTACGGCCAGGGGGGGCCGTAACACAGAGACGCAGTATTTT. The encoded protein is CASSTARGGRNTETQYF.

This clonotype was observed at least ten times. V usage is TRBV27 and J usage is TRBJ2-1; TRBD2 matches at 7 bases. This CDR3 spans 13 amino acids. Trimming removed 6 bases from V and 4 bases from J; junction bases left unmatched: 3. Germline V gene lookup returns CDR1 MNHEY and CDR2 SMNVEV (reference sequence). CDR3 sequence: CASRSGVYNEQFF. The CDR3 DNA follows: TGTGCCAGCAGAAGCGGGGTTTACAATGAGCAGTTCTTC.

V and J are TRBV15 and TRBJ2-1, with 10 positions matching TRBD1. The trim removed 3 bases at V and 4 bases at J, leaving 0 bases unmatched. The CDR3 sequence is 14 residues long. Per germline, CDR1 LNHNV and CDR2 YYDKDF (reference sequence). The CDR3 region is CATSRDRGYNEQFF. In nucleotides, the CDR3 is TGTGCCACCAGCAGGGACAGGGGGTACAATGAGCAGTTCTTC.

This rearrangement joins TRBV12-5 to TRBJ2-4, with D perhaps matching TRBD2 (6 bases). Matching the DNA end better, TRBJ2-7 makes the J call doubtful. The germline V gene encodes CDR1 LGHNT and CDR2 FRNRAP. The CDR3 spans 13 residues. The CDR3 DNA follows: TGTGCTAGTGGCTTCGGCGGGACGTACGAGCAGTACTTC. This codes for CASGFGGTYEQYF.

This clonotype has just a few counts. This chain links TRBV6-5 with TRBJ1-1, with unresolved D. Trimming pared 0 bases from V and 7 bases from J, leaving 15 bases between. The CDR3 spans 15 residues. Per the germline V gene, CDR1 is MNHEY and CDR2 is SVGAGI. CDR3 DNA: TGTGCCAGCAGTTACTCTGTTGCGACTGGTAGTGAAGCTTTCTTT. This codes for CASSYSVATGSEAFF.

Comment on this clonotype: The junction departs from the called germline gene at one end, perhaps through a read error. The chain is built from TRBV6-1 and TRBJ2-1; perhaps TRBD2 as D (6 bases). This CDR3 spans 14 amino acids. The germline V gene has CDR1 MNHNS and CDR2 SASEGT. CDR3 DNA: TGTGCCAGCAGCATGGCTGTCGGGAGAAATAAGCAGTACTTT. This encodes CASSMAVGRNKQYF.

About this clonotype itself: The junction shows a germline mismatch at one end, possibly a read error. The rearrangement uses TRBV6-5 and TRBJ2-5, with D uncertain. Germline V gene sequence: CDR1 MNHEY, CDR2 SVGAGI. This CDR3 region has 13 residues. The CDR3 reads CASSYSIQDTQYF. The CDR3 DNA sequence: TGTGCCAGCAGTTACTCTATACAAGATACCCAGTACTTC.

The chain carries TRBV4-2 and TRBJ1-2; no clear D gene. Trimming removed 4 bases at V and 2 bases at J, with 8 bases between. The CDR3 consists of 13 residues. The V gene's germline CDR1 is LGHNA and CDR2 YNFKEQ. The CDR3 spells CASSPSRNYGYTF. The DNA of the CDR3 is TGTGCCAGCAGCCCCTCACGGAACTATGGCTACACCTTC.

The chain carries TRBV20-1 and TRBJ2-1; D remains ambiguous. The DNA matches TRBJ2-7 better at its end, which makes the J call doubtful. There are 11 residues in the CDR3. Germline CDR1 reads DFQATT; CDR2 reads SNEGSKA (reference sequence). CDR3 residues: CSAPVQGEQYF. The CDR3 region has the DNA TGCAGTGCTCCGGTTCAAGGCGAGCAGTACTTC.

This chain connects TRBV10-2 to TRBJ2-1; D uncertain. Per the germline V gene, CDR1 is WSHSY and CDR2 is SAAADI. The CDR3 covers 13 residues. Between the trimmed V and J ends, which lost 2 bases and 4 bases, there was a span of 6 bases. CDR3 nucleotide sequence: TGCGCCAGCAGTGAGAAGAGATACAATGAGCAGTTCTTC. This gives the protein CASSEKRYNEQFF.

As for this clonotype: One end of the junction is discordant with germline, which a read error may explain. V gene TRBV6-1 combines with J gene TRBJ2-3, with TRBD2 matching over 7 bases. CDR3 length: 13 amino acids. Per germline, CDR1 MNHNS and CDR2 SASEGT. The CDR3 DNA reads TGTGCCAGGAAGGCGGGAGCGACAGATACGCAGTACTTT. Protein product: CARKAGATDTQYF.

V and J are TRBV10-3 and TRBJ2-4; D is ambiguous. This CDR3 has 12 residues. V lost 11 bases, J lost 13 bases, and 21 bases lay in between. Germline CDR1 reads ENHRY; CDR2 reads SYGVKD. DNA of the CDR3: TGTGCCTCGACGGCCGCTGAAAACACCCAGTACTTC. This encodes CASTAAENTQYF.

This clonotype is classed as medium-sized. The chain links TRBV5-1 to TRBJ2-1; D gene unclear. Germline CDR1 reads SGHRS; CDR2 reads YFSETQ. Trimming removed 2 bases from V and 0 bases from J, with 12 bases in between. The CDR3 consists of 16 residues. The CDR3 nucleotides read TGCGCCAGCAGCTTTGACGGAATCAGCTCCTACAATGAGCAGTTCTTC. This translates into CASSFDGISSYNEQFF.

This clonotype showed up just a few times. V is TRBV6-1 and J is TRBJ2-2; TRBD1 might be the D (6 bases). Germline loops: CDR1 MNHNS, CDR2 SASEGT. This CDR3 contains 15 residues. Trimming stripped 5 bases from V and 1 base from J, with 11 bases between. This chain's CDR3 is CASSRGYLNTGELFF. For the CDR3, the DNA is TGTGCCAGCAGTAGGGGGTACCTGAACACCGGGGAGCTGTTTTTT.

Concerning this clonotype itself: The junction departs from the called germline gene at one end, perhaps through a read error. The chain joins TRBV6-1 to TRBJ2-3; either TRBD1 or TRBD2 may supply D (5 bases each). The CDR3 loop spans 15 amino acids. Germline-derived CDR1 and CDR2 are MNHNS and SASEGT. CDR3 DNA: TGTGCCAGCAGTGAATTGGCGGGTTGGGCAGGGACGCAGTTTTTT. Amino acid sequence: CASSELAGWAGTQFF.

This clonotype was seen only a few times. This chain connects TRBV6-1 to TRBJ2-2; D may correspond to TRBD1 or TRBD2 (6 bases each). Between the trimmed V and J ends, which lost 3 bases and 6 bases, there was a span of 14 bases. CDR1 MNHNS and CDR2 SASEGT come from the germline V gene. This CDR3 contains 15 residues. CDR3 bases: TGTGCCAGCAGTGACTGGCCAGGGGAGGCCGGGGAGCTGTTTTTT. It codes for CASSDWPGEAGELFF.

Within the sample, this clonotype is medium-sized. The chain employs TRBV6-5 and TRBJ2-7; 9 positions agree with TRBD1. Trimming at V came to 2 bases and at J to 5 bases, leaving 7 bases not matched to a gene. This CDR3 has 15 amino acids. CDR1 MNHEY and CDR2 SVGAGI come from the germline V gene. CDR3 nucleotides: TGTGCCAGCAGTTACGGGCCGGGACAGGGAAACGAGCAGTACTTC. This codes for CASSYGPGQGNEQYF.

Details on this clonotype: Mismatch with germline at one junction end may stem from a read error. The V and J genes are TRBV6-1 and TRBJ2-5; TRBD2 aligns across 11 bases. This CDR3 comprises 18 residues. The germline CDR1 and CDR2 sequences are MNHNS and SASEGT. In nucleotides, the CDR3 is TGTGCCAGCAGTGAAGTTACTAGCGGGAGCCCCTTACAAGAGACCCGGTACTTC. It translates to CASSEVTSGSPLQETRYF.

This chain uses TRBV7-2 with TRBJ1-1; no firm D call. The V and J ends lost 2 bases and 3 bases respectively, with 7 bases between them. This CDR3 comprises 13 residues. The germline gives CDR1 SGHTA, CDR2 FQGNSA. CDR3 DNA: TGTGCCAGCAGCTTACCCCTGTACACTGAAGCTTTCTTT. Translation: CASSLPLYTEAFF.

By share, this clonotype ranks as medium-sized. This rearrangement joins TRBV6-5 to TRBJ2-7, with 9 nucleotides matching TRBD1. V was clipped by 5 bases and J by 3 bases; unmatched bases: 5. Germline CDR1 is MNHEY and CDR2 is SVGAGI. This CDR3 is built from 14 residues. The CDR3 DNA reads TGTGCCAGCAGTCACGACAGGGGGGACTACGAGCAGTACTTC. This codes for CASSHDRGDYEQYF.

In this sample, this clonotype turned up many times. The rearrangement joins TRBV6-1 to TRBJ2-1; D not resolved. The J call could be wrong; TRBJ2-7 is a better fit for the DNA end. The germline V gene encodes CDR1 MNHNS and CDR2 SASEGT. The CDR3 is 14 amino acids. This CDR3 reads CASSEVGEVGEQYF. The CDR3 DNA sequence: TGTGCCAGCAGTGAAGTTGGAGAAGTGGGCGAGCAGTACTTC.

CDR3 amino acids: CASSIGYNTDTQYF. Written as DNA, the CDR3 is TGTGCCAGCAGTATAGGTTATAACACAGATACGCAGTATTTT. The J gene is TRBJ2-3, the V gene TRBV27; D not resolved. Germline V gives CDR1 MNHEY, CDR2 SMNVEV (reference sequence). This CDR3 region has 14 residues. Between the trimmed V and J ends, which lost 5 bases and 2 bases, there was a span of 11 bases.

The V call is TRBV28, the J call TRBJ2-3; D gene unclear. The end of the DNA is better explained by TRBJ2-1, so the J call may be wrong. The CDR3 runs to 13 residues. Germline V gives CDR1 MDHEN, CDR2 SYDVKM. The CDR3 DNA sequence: TGTGCCAGCTCAAAAAGGAGTAGGATAGAGCAGTTCTTC. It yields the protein CASSKRSRIEQFF.

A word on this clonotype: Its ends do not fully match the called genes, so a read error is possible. The CDR3 is CASSYGGLGAGGWDQETQYF. The DNA for the CDR3 is TGTGCCAGCAGTTACGGGGGGCTGGGGGCCGGGGGGTGGGACCAAGAGACGCAGTATTTC. V usage is TRBV6-5 and J usage is TRBJ2-3, with D maybe TRBD2 (7 bases). Germline lookup yields CDR1 MNHEY and CDR2 SVGAGI. This CDR3 has 20 residues.

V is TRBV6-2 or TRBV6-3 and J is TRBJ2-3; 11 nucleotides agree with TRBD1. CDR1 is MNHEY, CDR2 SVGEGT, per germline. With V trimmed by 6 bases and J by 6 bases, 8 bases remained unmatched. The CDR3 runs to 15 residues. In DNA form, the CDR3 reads TGTGCCAGCAGCCGCGGACAGGGGGCAGTGGATACGCAGTATTTT. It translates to CASSRGQGAVDTQYF.